This T cell receptor (beta chain) was captured in a study of glioma-infiltrating T cells. Amplification of TCR alpha and beta CDR3 regions from RNA used iRepertoire nested multiplex PCR. Tissue mRNA or PBMC total RNA, roughly 100-400 ng, went into one-step reverse transcription and amplification. TCRdb called the multiplex PCR reads again in MiXCR, with one record for every CDR3 protein. The sample records about 110,000 distinct CDR3 sequences, under 30% being singletons. Findings and caveats of the study: Tissue and blood shared very few CDR3 sequences. Gliomas, especially low-grade, showed above-expected tissue-blood divergence; non-neoplastic patients showed below.

This clonotype appeared many times. What it binds is not known. Mismatch with germline at one junction end may stem from a read error. This CDR3 is built from 13 residues. Germline values: CDR1 SEHNR, CDR2 FQNEAQ (reference sequence). The chain couples TRBV7-9 to TRBJ2-3; tentatively, D is TRBD1 (5 bases). This TCR derives from a human donor with low-grade glioma or glioblastoma, undergoing nonglioma brain surgery, or in good health (not recorded which). Sequencing input: glioma tissue, nonneoplastic brain tissue, or PBMCs (not recorded which). In DNA, the CDR3 is TGTGCCAGCAGTTTAGGGGGCACAGATACGCAGTATTTT. Amino acid sequence: CASSLGGTDTQYF.